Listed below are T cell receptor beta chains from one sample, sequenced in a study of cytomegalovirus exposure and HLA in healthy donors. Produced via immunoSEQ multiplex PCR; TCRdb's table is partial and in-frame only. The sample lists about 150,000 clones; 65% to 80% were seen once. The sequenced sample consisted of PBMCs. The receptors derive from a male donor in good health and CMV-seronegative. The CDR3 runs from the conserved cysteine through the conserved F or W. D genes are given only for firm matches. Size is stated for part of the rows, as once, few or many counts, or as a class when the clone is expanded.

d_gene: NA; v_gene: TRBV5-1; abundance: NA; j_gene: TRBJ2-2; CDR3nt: TGCGCCAGCAGTTTCACAGGGTTAGGTACCGGGGAGCTGTTTTTT; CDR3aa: CASSFTGLGTGELFF
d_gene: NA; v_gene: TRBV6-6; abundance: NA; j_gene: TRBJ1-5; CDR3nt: TGTGCCAGCAGCGGTACAGGGAGTAGCAATCAGCCCCAGCATTTT; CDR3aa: CASSGTGSSNQPQHF
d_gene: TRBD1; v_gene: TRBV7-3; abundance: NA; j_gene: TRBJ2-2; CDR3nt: TGTGCCAGCAGCGGCCGGGACAGGGAGCGCACCGGGGAGCTGTTTTTT; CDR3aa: CASSGRDRERTGELFF
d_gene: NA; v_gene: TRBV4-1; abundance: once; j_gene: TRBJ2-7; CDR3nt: TGCGCCAGCAGCCCTGGGGCTGCCTACGAGCAGTACTTC; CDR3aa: CASSPGAAYEQYF
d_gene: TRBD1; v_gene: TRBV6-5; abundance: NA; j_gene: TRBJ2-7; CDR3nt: TGTGCCAGCAGTTTGGGGGGACAGGGGGGAACCTACGAGCAGTACTTC; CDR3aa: CASSLGGQGGTYEQYF
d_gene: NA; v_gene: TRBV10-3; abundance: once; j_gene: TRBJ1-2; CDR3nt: TGTGCCATCAGTGAGCGGGCGGGGGCCCTGGGGTATGGCTACACCTTC; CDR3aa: CAISERAGALGYGYTF
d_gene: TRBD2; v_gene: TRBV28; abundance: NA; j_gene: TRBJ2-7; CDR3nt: TGTGCCAGCTCTGGGGCTAGCGGGATTTACGAGCAGTACTTC; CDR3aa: CASSGASGIYEQYF
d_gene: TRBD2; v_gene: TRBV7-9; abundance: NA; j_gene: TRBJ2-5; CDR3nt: TGTGCCAGCAGCTTGCCGCTAGCGGTTAAAGAGACCCAGTACTTC; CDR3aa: CASSLPLAVKETQYF
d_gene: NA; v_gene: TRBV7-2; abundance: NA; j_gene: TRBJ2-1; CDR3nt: TGTGCCAGCAGCTTAGGGCCGCCTTCCGAGCAGTTCTTC; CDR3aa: CASSLGPPSEQFF
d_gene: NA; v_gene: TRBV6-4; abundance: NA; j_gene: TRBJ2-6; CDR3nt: TGTGCCAGCAGCGTCGACATGACTGGGGCCAACGTCCTGACTTTC; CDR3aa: CASSVDMTGANVLTF
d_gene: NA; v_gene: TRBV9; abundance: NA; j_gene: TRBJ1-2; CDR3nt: TGTGCCAGCAGCGTAGAAGCCGCCTCAGGGTATGGCTACACCTTC; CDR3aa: CASSVEAASGYGYTF
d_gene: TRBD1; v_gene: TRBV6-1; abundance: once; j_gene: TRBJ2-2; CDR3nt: TGTGCCACTTCCGGGACAGGGACCACCGGGGAGCTGTTTTTT; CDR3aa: CATSGTGTTGELFF
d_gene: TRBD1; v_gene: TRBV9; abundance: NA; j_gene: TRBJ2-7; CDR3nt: TGTGCCAGCAGCGCTGCCTCCGGGACAGCAATCTACGAGCAGTACTTC; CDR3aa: CASSAASGTAIYEQYF
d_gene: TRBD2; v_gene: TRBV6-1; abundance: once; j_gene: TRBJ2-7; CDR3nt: TGTGCCAGCAGTGAAGCCATGGCTAGCGGGAGCTACGAGCAGTACTTC; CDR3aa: CASSEAMASGSYEQYF
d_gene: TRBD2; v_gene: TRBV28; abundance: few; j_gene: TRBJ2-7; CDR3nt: TGTGCCAGCAAGCGGGACGGGAGTATCTACGAGCAGTACTTC; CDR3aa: CASKRDGSIYEQYF
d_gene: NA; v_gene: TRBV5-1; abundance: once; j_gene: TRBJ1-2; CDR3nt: TGCGCCAGCAGCTTGGAGGGGGTTAGCTATGGCTACACCTTC; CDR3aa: CASSLEGVSYGYTF
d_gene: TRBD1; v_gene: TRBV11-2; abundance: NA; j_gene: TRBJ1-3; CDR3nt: TGTGCCAGCAGCCGTGACAGGGGGCAAACCTCTGGAAACACCATATATTTT; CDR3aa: CASSRDRGQTSGNTIYF
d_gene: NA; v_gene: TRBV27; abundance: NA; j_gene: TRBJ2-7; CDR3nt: TGTGCCAGCAGTTTATCGATCGGTTCACTTATCTACGAGCAGTACTTC; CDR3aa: CASSLSIGSLIYEQYF
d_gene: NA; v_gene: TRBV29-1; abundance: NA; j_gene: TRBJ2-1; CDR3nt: TGCAGCGTTACCACTCGCTACAATGAGCAGTTCTTC; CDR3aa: CSVTTRYNEQFF
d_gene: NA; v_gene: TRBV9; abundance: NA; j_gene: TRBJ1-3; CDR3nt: TGTGCCAGCAGCGTAGAGGGGGTGTACAAGGGAAACACCATATATTTT; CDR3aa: CASSVEGVYKGNTIYF
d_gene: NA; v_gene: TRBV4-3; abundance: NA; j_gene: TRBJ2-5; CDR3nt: TGCGCCAGCAGCCAAGAAATCGGATCGGCTGGGGAGAGGACCCAGTACTTC; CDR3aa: CASSQEIGSAGERTQYF
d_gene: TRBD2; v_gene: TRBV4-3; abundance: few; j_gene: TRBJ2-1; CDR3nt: TGCGCCAGCAGCCAAGATCTAGCGGGAGGGCCGGAGTTCTTC; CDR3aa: CASSQDLAGGPEFF
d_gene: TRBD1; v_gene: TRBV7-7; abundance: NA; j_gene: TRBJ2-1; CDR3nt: TGTGCTAGCAGCGCCCTGGGACAGGGGGATGTGCAGTTCTTC; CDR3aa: CASSALGQGDVQFF
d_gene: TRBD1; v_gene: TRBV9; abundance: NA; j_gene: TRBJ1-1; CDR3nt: TGTGCCAGCAGCGTAGAAGCAGGGGGGACTGAAGCTTTCTTT; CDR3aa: CASSVEAGGTEAFF
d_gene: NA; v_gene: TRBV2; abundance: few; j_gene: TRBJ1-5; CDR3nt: TGTGCCAGCAGCGGCAGGGGCGATCAGCCCCAGCATTTT; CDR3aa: CASSGRGDQPQHF
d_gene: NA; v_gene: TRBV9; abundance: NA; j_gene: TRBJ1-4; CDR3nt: TGTGCCAGCAGCGTAGAGGCAGGGCAAGGAGAAAAACTGTTTTTT; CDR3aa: CASSVEAGQGEKLFF
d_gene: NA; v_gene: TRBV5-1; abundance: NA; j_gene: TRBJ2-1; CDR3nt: TGCGCCAGCAGCTTGGGCGGGACCACCCACAATGAGCAGTTCTTC; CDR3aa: CASSLGGTTHNEQFF
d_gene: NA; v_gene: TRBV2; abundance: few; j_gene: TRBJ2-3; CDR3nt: TGTGCCAGCAGGGCCACAGGGTTCAGGACAGATACGCAGTATTTT; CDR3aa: CASRATGFRTDTQYF
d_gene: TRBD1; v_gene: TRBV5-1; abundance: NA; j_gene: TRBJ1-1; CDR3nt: TGCGCCAGCAGCTTGGGGGGACAGGGCACTGAAGCTTTCTTT; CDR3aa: CASSLGGQGTEAFF
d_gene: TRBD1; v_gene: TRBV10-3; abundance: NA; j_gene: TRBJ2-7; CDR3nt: TGTGCCATCAGTGAACAGGGGCCATACGAGCAGTACTTC; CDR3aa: CAISEQGPYEQYF
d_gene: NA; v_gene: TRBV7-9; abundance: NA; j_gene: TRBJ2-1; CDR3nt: TGTTCCAGCAGACTCACTAGCAATGAGCAGTTCTTC; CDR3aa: CSSRLTSNEQFF
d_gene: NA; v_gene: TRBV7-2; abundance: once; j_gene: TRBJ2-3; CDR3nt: TGTGCCAGCAGCTCTACTAGCCCAACAGATACGCAGTATTTT; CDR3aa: CASSSTSPTDTQYF
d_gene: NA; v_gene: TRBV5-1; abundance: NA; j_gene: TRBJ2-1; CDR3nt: TGCGCCAGCAGCTTGGTTTCTACTGGAGGGCATGAGCAGTTCTTC; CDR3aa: CASSLVSTGGHEQFF
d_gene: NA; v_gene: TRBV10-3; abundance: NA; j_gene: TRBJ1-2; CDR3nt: TGTGCCATCAGTTCACAGGGCCCCTTCTATGGCTACACCTTC; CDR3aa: CAISSQGPFYGYTF
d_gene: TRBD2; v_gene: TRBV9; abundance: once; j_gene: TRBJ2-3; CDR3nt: TGTGCCAGCAGAGAGACTAGCGGGGGGGCTAGCACAGATACGCAGTATTTT; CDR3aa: CASRETSGGASTDTQYF
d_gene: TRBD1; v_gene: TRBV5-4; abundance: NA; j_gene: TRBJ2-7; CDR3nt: TGTGCCAGCAGCTGGGGCCGGGACAGGGGAATCTACGAGCAGTACTTC; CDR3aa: CASSWGRDRGIYEQYF
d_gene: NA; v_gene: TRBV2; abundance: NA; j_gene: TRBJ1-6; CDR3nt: TGTGCCAGCAGTGACTTACGGACGGGATCGAATTCACCCCTCCACTTT; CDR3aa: CASSDLRTGSNSPLHF
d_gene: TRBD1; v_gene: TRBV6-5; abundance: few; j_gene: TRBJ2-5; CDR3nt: TGTGCCAGCAGTTACTCGGGGACAGAAGAGACCCAGTACTTC; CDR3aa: CASSYSGTEETQYF
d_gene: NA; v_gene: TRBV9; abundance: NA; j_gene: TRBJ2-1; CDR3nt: TGTGCCAGCAGCGTAGCGGGGGATGCCTACAATGAGCAGTTCTTC; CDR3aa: CASSVAGDAYNEQFF
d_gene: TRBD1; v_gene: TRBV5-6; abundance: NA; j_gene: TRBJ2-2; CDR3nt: TGTGCCAGCAGCTTGGGACCCGGGACAGGGTACACCGGGGAGCTGTTTTTT; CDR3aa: CASSLGPGTGYTGELFF
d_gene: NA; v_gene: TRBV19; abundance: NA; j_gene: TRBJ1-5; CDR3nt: TGTGCCAGTAGCTCCATGGACTGGCAGCCCCAGCATTTT; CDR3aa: CASSSMDWQPQHF
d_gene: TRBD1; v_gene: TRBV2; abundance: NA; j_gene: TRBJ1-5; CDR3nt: TGTGCCAGCGTACAGGGGGAGGATCAGCCCCAGCATTTT; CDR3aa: CASVQGEDQPQHF
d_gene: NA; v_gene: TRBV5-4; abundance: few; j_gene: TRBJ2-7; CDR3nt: TGTGCCAGCAGCCCCGGACAGACCTACGAGCAGTACTTC; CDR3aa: CASSPGQTYEQYF
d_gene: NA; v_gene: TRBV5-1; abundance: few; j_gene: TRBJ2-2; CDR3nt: TGCGCCAGCTGGGATGCCGTGGGAGCTTCTGGCGGGGAGCTGTTTTTT; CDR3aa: CASWDAVGASGGELFF
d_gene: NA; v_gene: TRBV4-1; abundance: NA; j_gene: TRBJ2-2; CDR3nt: TGCGCCAGCAGCTCGCAGGGCGCCGGGGAGCTGTTTTTT; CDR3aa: CASSSQGAGELFF
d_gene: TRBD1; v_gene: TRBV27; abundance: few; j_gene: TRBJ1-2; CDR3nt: TGTGCCAGCAGTCCCGGACAGGGGAACTATGGCTACACCTTC; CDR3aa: CASSPGQGNYGYTF
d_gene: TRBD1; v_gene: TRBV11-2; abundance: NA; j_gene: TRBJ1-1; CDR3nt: TGTGCCAGCAGCGCCTCGGGACAGTATCGCACTGAAGCTTTCTTT; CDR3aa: CASSASGQYRTEAFF
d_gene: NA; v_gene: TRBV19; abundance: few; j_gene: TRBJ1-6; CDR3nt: TGTGCCAGTAGTATAGGACAGACACCCCTCCACTTT; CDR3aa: CASSIGQTPLHF
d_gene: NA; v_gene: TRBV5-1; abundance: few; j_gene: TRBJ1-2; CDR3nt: TGCGCCAGCAGCTTGGCTCCGGGTAACTATGGCTACACCTTC; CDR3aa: CASSLAPGNYGYTF
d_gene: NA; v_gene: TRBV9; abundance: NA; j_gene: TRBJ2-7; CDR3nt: TGTGCCAGCAGCCCCTTCGGGTACGAGCAGTACTTC; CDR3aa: CASSPFGYEQYF
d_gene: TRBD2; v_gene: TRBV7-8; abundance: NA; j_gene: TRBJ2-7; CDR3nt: TGTGCCAGCAGCTTAGCACCTAGCGGGAGGTACGAGCAGTACTTC; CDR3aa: CASSLAPSGRYEQYF
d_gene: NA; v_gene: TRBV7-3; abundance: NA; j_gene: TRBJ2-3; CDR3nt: TGTGCCAGCAGCTTTCAGGGGTCACATACGCAGTATTTT; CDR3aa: CASSFQGSHTQYF
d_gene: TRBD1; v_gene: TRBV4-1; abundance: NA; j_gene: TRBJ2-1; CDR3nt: TGCGCCAGCAGCCGAACCTGGACAGGGGGAAATGAGCAGTTCTTC; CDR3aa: CASSRTWTGGNEQFF
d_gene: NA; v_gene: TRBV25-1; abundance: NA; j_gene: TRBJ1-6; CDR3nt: TGTGCCAGCAGTGGGAGCGTTTCACCCCTCCACTTT; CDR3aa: CASSGSVSPLHF